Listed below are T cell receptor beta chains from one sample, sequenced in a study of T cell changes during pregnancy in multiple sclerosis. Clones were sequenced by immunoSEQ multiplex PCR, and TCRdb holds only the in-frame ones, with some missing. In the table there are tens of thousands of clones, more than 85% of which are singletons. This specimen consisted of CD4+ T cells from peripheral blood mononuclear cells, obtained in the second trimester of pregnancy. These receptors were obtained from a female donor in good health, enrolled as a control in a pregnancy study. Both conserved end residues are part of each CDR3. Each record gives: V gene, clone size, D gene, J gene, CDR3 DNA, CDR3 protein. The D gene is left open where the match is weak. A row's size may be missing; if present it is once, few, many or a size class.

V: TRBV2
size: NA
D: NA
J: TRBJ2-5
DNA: TGTGCCAGCAGTGCCTCTAGGGGTGGTCGGGAGACCCAGTACTTC
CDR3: CASSASRGGRETQYF

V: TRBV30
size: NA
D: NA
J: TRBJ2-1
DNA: TGTGCCTGGAGAACGACAGGCTACCCCAATGAGCAGTTCTTC
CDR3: CAWRTTGYPNEQFF

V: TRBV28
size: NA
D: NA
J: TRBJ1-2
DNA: TGTGCCAGCAGTTTAGCGGGACGCCACTATGGCTACACCTTC
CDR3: CASSLAGRHYGYTF

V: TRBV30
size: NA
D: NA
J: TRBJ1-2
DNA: TGTGCCTTTAGGGGTGCAGGCTATGGCTACACCTTC
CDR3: CAFRGAGYGYTF

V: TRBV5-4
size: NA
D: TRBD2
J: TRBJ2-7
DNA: TGTGCCAGCAGCGAGAGGGCGGGGGGGTATCGGGAGCAGTACTTC
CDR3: CASSERAGGYREQYF

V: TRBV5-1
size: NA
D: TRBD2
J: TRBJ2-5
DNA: TGCGCCAGCAGCTTAGCCGGGACTACGCAAGAGACCCAGTACTTC
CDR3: CASSLAGTTQETQYF

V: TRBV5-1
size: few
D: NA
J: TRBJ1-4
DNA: TGCGCCAGCAGCTTGGTTGGGCAGGGACTTGAAAAACTGTTTTTT
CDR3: CASSLVGQGLEKLFF

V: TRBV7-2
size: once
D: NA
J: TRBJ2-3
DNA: TGTGCCAGCAGCTCTTTCACAGATACGCAGTATTTT
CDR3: CASSSFTDTQYF

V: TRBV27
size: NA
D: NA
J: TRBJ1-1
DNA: TGTGCCAGCAGTTTATCAGGATCGCTCCGAGGTGAAGCTTTCTTT
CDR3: CASSLSGSLRGEAFF

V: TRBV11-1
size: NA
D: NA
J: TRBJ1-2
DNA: TGTGCCAGCAGCCTCCGGACCGCCTCGAGGGAGTCTAACTATGGCTACACCTTC
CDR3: CASSLRTASRESNYGYTF

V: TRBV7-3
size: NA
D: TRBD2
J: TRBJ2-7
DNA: TGTGCCAGCAGCTTACTCCCGGCGGGGGGATCCTACGAGCAGTACTTC
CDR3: CASSLLPAGGSYEQYF

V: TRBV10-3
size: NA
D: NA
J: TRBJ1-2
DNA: TGTGCCATCAGGATTACGATCGAGGGCTATGGCTACACCTTC
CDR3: CAIRITIEGYGYTF

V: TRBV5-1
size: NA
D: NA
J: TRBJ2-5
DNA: TGCGCCAGCAACGCGGGGAGCGAGGAGACCCAGTACTTC
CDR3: CASNAGSEETQYF

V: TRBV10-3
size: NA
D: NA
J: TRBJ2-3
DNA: TGTGCCACCACCGGGTCGCACACAGATACGCAGTATTTT
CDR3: CATTGSHTDTQYF

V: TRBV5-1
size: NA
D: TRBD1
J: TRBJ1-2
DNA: TGCGCCAGCAGCTCCGGGACAGGGTCTCGGGACTATGGCTACACCTTC
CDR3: CASSSGTGSRDYGYTF

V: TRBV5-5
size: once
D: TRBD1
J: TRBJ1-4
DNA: TGTGCCAGCAGCTTAGCGGGACAGGGAGCGAGGAAACTGTTTTTT
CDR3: CASSLAGQGARKLFF